These 5 T cell receptor beta chains came from one sample sequenced in a study of T cells after yellow fever vaccination. TCRdb passed the 5' RACE reads through MiXCR, listing each CDR3 protein once. Among around 310,000 distinct CDR3 sequences listed, more than 3% were seen once. Here the sequenced sample was PBMCs, taken on the day of the yellow fever booster vaccination. The receptors stem from a man in his late teens or twenties who received the YFV17D yellow fever vaccine.

This clonotype was seen repeatedly, ten times or more. The chain recombines TRBV20-1 with TRBJ2-5, with a weak D call TRBD2 (5 bases). This CDR3 spans 12 amino acids. Germline assignment: CDR1 DFQATT and CDR2 SNEGSKA (reference sequence). Trimming took off 3 bases at V and 9 bases at J, with 14 bases between the two ends. The CDR3 reads CSAREAPMAQYF. The CDR3 bases are TGCAGTGCTAGGGAGGCCCCCATGGCCCAGTACTTC.

This clonotype was seen many times. The chain uses TRBV10-2 and TRBJ2-7; tentative D call: TRBD2 (6 bases). The V end lost 9 bases, the J end lost 2 bases, and 14 bases lay between the germline ends. The CDR3 totals 13 residues. CDR1 and CDR2 (germline): WSHSY, SAAADI. The CDR3 region has the DNA TGCGCCAGTTCTAGGCGGGAAACCTACGAGCAGTACTTC. This codes for CASSRRETYEQYF.

This clonotype came up many times. This chain joins TRBV7-9 and TRBJ1-1; D may be TRBD1 (5 bases). Trimming cost V 5 bases and J 12 bases, with 28 bases left between them. Germline lookup yields CDR1 SEHNR and CDR2 FQNEAQ (reference sequence). CDR3 length: 16 amino acids. This CDR3 is CASSTGTVMSRGRSFF. The CDR3 nucleotides are TGTGCCAGCAGCACCGGGACGGTGATGAGTCGGGGGAGGTCTTTCTTT.

This clonotype appeared many times. The chain joins TRBV7-9 to TRBJ2-1, with D maybe TRBD2 (6 bases). Germline CDR1 reads SEHNR; CDR2 reads FQNEAQ (reference sequence). With 1 base removed from V and 9 bases from J, the gap between germline ends came to 10 bases. This CDR3 has 13 residues. The CDR3 DNA is TGTGCCAGCAGCTTAGTCAAGGGAGGTGAGCAGTTCTTC. Protein sequence: CASSLVKGGEQFF.

This clonotype was seen at least ten times. This rearrangement joins TRBV4-3 to TRBJ2-2; 10 nucleotides agree with TRBD2. Germline CDR1 reads LGHNA; CDR2 reads YSLEER. CDR3 length: 16 residues. The V segment lost 6 bases and the J segment 0 bases; nucleotides outside the gene matches: 4. The CDR3 bases are TGCGCCAGCAGTTGGAGCGGGGGGGCGAACACCGGGGAGCTGTTTTTT. Translated: CASSWSGGANTGELFF.